Presented here are 29 T cell receptor beta chains from one specimen sequenced in a study of OX40 agonist ivuxolimab in advanced cancers. Method: immunoSEQ multiplex PCR; TCRdb's copy keeps in-frame clones and lacks some. This sample has about 72,000 clones, with around 87% found just once. The material was CD4+ or CD8+ T cells sorted from blood, obtained in a trial of the OX40 agonist ivuxolimab. These receptors were taken from an adult with an advanced solid tumor such as melanoma, head and neck, liver or kidney cancer.

The V and J genes are TRBV7-8 and TRBJ2-2; D is ambiguous. The length of the CDR3 is 15 residues. Germline values: CDR1 SGHVS, CDR2 FQNEAQ. V lost 4 bases and J 3 bases, leaving 12 bases between the germline ends. The CDR3 loop reads CASSSHGVDTGELFF. The CDR3 DNA follows: TGTGCCAGCAGCTCCCATGGGGTGGACACCGGGGAGCTGTTTTTT.

The chain has TRBV6-1 and TRBJ1-5; D call uncertain. CDR1 is MNHNS and CDR2 is SASEGT in the germline V gene. V was clipped by 7 bases and J by 2 bases, with 12 bases between them. The CDR3 runs 14 residues. This chain's CDR3 is CASTPSYGNQPQHF. CDR3 in DNA: TGTGCCAGCACTCCCAGCTACGGCAATCAGCCCCAGCATTTT.

The rearrangement links TRBV7-2 to TRBJ2-5; the match to TRBD1 covers 7 bases. J was trimmed by 5 bases and V by 6 bases; bases with no gene match: 9. The CDR3 runs to 14 residues. CDR1 is SGHTA and CDR2 is FQGNSA in the germline V gene. This CDR3 reads CASSLGQPRETQYF. The CDR3 nucleotides are TGTGCCAGCAGTTTGGGACAGCCTAGGGAGACCCAGTACTTC.

This chain connects TRBV7-3 to TRBJ2-2; D is perhaps TRBD1 (6 bases). The V end was cut by 5 bases, the J end by 5 bases, with 18 bases between. The CDR3 contains 16 residues. Germline assignment: CDR1 SGHTA and CDR2 FQGTGA. In DNA form, the CDR3 reads TGTGCCAGCAGCGCTCAGACAGGAGTTATTACCGGGGAGCTGTTTTTT. Translation gives CASSAQTGVITGELFF.

This sequence joins TRBV10-3 and TRBJ1-5; D gene unclear. In germline, CDR1 is ENHRY, CDR2 SYGVKD. Deletions cut 2 bases from V and 3 bases from J, with 8 bases between. This CDR3 spans 14 amino acids. The chain's CDR3 is CAISEGTSNQPQHF. The CDR3 DNA reads as TGTGCCATCAGTGAGGGTACCTCCAATCAGCCCCAGCATTTT.

This sequence joins TRBV15 and TRBJ1-2; TRBD1 aligns across 10 bases. CDR1 is LNHNV and CDR2 is YYDKDF in the germline V gene (reference sequence). CDR3 length equals 13 residues. V lost 7 bases, J lost 5 bases, and 4 bases stayed unmatched. CDR3 in amino acids: CATTRDRGYGYTF. The CDR3 DNA follows: TGTGCCACCACCCGGGACAGGGGTTATGGCTACACCTTC.

This rearrangement joins TRBV19 to TRBJ1-4; 8 positions match TRBD1. This CDR3 has 17 amino acids. V trimming: 3 bases; J trimming: 0 bases; junction bases outside the gene matches: 6. Germline CDR1 reads LNHDA; CDR2 reads SQIVND (reference sequence). CDR3: CASSMATGVATNEKLFF. CDR3 in DNA: TGTGCCAGTAGTATGGCGACAGGGGTTGCAACTAATGAAAAACTGTTTTTT.

The rearrangement links TRBV5-1 to TRBJ2-1; 7 bases agree with TRBD2. J lost 0 bases, V lost 0 bases, and 6 bases had no gene match. This CDR3 spans 17 amino acids. The germline V gene has CDR1 SGHRS and CDR2 YFSETQ. The CDR3 protein is CASSLGGRTSSYNEQFF. CDR3 DNA sequence: TGCGCCAGCAGCTTGGGGGGCAGGACTAGCTCCTACAATGAGCAGTTCTTC.

This chain uses TRBV18 with TRBJ2-1; D unresolved. The CDR3 is made up of 15 amino acids. From germline, CDR1 is KGHSH and CDR2 LQKENI. Trimming removed 3 bases at V and 8 bases at J, with 17 bases between. The DNA of the CDR3 is TGTGCCAGCTCACCTAACCCTCTCCTTGGGGATGAGCAGTTCTTC. Encoded protein: CASSPNPLLGDEQFF.

This sequence joins TRBV19 and TRBJ1-2; D not resolved. This CDR3 is 16 amino acids long. Trimming left V 3 bases short and J 1 base short, with 15 bases between. Germline assignment: CDR1 LNHDA and CDR2 SQIVND (reference sequence). This CDR3 reads CASSMGRPGRNYGYTF. The CDR3 region has the DNA TGTGCCAGTAGTATGGGGAGACCAGGACGTAACTATGGCTACACCTTC.

The V call is TRBV2, the J call TRBJ2-7, with TRBD2 matching 7 bases. The CDR3 has 14 amino acids. V dropped 4 bases and J dropped 5; count of bases not matched to a gene: 8. Germline loops: CDR1 SNHLY, CDR2 FYNNEI. CDR3 DNA sequence: TGTGCCAGCAGTGCCGAGACTAGCAGTCACGAGCAGTACTTC. Its protein is CASSAETSSHEQYF.

In DNA, the CDR3 is TGTGCCAGTAGTAGGACGGTAGCGAACACTGAAGCTTTCTTT. Protein product: CASSRTVANTEAFF. V usage is TRBV19 and J usage is TRBJ1-1, with D uncertain. The CDR3 runs 14 residues. Germline CDR1 and CDR2: LNHDA and SQIVND (reference sequence). Trimming shortened V by 4 bases and J by 1 base, and 10 bases separated the two germline ends.

V usage is TRBV30 and J usage is TRBJ2-7; D unclear. V lost 0 bases and J 2 bases, leaving 11 bases between the germline ends. This CDR3 is 14 amino acids long. CDR1 GTSNPN and CDR2 SVGIG come from the germline V gene (reference sequence). CDR3: CAWSVRVAAYEQYF. The CDR3 DNA reads as TGTGCCTGGAGTGTACGGGTAGCAGCCTACGAGCAGTACTTC.

V is TRBV1 and J is TRBJ1-4. TRBV1 is noted as a pseudogene. This CDR3 is 15 amino acids long. CDR3 sequence: CTSSQFGDYNEKLFF. CDR3 sequence (DNA): TGCACCAGCAGCCAGTTCGGAGACTACAATGAAAAACTGTTTTTT.

V and J are TRBV7-2 and TRBJ1-1, with TRBD1 as a possible D gene (6 bases). Trimming removed 5 bases at V and 1 base at J, with 8 bases between. The CDR3 consists of 13 residues. Germline lookup yields CDR1 SGHTA and CDR2 FQGNSA. The CDR3 sequence is CASSLGQNTEAFF. The CDR3, as DNA: TGTGCCAGCAGCCTGGGACAGAACACTGAAGCTTTCTTT.

V gene TRBV19 combines with J gene TRBJ1-1; D might be TRBD1 (6 bases). The V and J ends lost 3 bases and 11 bases respectively, with 22 bases between them. CDR3 length: 15 amino acids. Looked up from germline, CDR1 is LNHDA and CDR2 is SQIVND (reference sequence). This chain's CDR3 is CASSIEPYVRGTAFF. CDR3 in DNA: TGTGCCAGTAGTATCGAGCCTTACGTGAGGGGGACGGCTTTCTTT.

The genes are TRBV27 and TRBJ1-6; TRBD1 matches 7 bases. Germline V gene lookup returns CDR1 MNHEY and CDR2 SMNVEV (reference sequence). The CDR3 contains 17 residues. V shed 5 bases, J shed 8 bases, and the junction held 15 bases outside the gene matches. CDR3 loop: CASSPRGGGLLHSPLHF. CDR3 sequence (DNA): TGTGCCAGCAGTCCCAGGGGAGGGGGCTTATTACATTCACCCCTCCACTTT.

This clone appeared a single time. The V call is TRBV6-1, the J call TRBJ2-3, with D perhaps TRBD2 (6 bases). Germline lookup yields CDR1 MNHNS and CDR2 SASEGT. The CDR3 is 16 residues long. The ends were cut back, 1 base at V and 5 bases at J, with 16 bases in the middle. The CDR3 region has the DNA TGTGCCAGCAGTGAAGTTGGGGGGAGCCCGGGAGATACGCAGTATTTT. Translation gives CASSEVGGSPGDTQYF.

The V call is TRBV5-6, the J call TRBJ1-3, with 7 bases aligning to TRBD1. The CDR3 spans 16 residues. The V and J ends lost 0 bases and 7 bases, in that order; junction bases with no gene match: 10. Germline V gene data show CDR1 as SGHDT and CDR2 as YYEEEE. Here the CDR3 reads CASSLVGTAHGNTIYF. The CDR3 DNA reads as TGTGCCAGCAGCTTGGTTGGGACAGCGCATGGTAACACCATATATTTT.

The V call is TRBV7-2, the J call TRBJ2-7; 7 bases map to TRBD2. Germline V gene data show CDR1 as SGHTA and CDR2 as FQGNSA. V was clipped by 5 bases and J by 4 bases; unmatched bases: 17. This CDR3 spans 17 amino acids. CDR3 residues: CASSPGEGKQGRYEQYF. The CDR3, as DNA: TGTGCCAGCAGCCCTGGGGAGGGGAAGCAGGGTCGGTACGAGCAGTACTTC.

The chain joins TRBV11-2 to TRBJ1-2; D not resolved. With 1 base removed from V and 2 bases from J, the gap between germline ends came to 8 bases. This CDR3 contains 14 residues. Germline V gives CDR1 SGHAT, CDR2 FQNNGV. The CDR3 region is CASSLVGTNYGYTF. As DNA, the CDR3 is TGTGCCAGCAGCTTAGTAGGCACCAACTATGGCTACACCTTC.

The J gene is TRBJ2-4, the V gene TRBV28; 8 positions agree with TRBD1. Trimming cost V 3 bases and J 0 bases; bases outside gene matches: 19. The CDR3 runs 21 residues. Per the germline V gene, CDR1 is MDHEN and CDR2 is SYDVKM. This CDR3 is CASSFPPDRAEGFIAKNIQYF. The CDR3 region has the DNA TGTGCCAGCAGTTTCCCACCGGACAGGGCTGAGGGATTTATAGCCAAAAACATTCAGTACTTC.

This chain uses TRBV2 with TRBJ2-1, with 8 positions matching TRBD1. The germline V gene encodes CDR1 SNHLY and CDR2 FYNNEI. J gave up 8 bases and V 2 bases, and 14 bases lay outside the gene matches. This CDR3 has 17 residues. As DNA, the CDR3 is TGTGCCAGCAGTGAAAAGGTTCGACAGGGGTACTCCGATGAGCAGTTCTTC. Protein product: CASSEKVRQGYSDEQFF.

The J gene is TRBJ2-5, the V gene TRBV5-1; no clear D gene. CDR3 size: 12 residues. V dropped 5 bases and J dropped 5 bases, with 10 bases sitting between them. Germline V gives CDR1 SGHRS, CDR2 YFSETQ. CDR3 sequence (DNA): TGCGCCAGCAGTTCTGGTGGGGAGACCCAGTACTTC. Protein: CASSSGGETQYF.

The chain recombines TRBV19 with TRBJ2-1; D is possibly TRBD1 (6 bases). The CDR3 runs to 12 residues. The V end was cut by 10 bases, the J end by 2 bases, with 9 bases between. The germline V gene has CDR1 LNHDA and CDR2 SQIVND (reference sequence). The CDR3 sequence is CATRTAYNEQFF. CDR3 sequence (DNA): TGTGCCACCAGGACAGCCTACAATGAGCAGTTCTTC. The whole variable domain, remainder taken from reference TRBV19 and TRBJ2-1, is DGGITQSPKYLFRKEGQNVTLSCEQNLNHDAMYWYRQDPGQGLRLIYYSQIVNDFQKGDIAEGYSVSREKKESFPLTVTSAQKNPTAFYLCATRTAYNEQFFGPGTRLTVL.

The chain carries TRBV19 and TRBJ1-6; 11 positions agree with TRBD1. V shed 4 bases and J 8 bases; nucleotides not matched to a gene: 1. Looked up from germline, CDR1 is LNHDA and CDR2 is SQIVND (reference sequence). The CDR3 consists of 14 residues. The CDR3 DNA follows: TGTGCCAGTAGTACGGGACAGGGGGATTCACCCCTCCACTTT. Encoded protein: CASSTGQGDSPLHF.

J is TRBJ2-1 and V is TRBV30, with D unresolved. The CDR3 runs to 12 residues. V was trimmed by 1 base and J by 7 bases, leaving 8 bases between them. The germline gives CDR1 GTSNPN, CDR2 SVGIG (reference sequence). CDR3 in amino acids: CAWSAPLNEQFF. The CDR3 bases are TGTGCCTGGAGTGCTCCCTTGAATGAGCAGTTCTTC.

The chain links TRBV6-6 to TRBJ2-5; 9 positions agree with TRBD1. The CDR3 is 16 amino acids. Losses at the gene ends were 6 bases for V and 4 bases for J; bases not matched to a gene: 12. Germline CDR1 is MNHNY and CDR2 is SVGAGI (reference sequence). CDR3 nucleotides: TGTGCCAGCAGAAGCGGGACAGGGAGGGCCGCAGAGACCCAGTACTTC. Translation gives CASRSGTGRAAETQYF.

The CDR3 nucleotides read TGTGCCAGCAGCCCGACGAGAGGCCGGCTCTGGGATGAGCAGTTCTTC. Translating it yields CASSPTRGRLWDEQFF. The chain carries TRBV11-2 and TRBJ2-1; D not resolved. The CDR3 runs to 16 residues. CDR1 and CDR2 (germline): SGHAT, FQNNGV. V lost 5 bases and J 8 bases, leaving 22 bases between the germline ends.